This T cell receptor beta chain comes out of a study of T cell changes during pregnancy in multiple sclerosis (dated by TCRdb to between 2019 and 2020). For context, the study as a whole: The study examined how the T cell repertoire changed over the course of pregnancy in women with multiple sclerosis.

Library preparation used the immunoSEQ multiplex PCR assay. TCRdb carries this immuneACCESS record with in-frame sequences only. Its versions omit some clonotypes, under half of them owing to an unresolved V gene in the studies checked, with the rest unexplained. This sample comprises fewer than 85,000 clones, 85% to 95% of them detected only once. In total, the top ten clones hold around 2.6% of the sample. As to this clone: This clone's antigen is unknown. No base quality information exists; no much larger clone differs at one position.

V drops 5 bases and J drops 6 bases, leaving 22 bases in between. The CDR3 sequence holds 17 residues, the cysteine and phenylalanine included. Just the 51-base CDR3 DNA is kept, in frame starting at base 1. CDR1 and CDR2 (MDHEN, SYDVKM) derive from the germline V gene. The receptor was isolated from a female donor in good health, enrolled as a control in a pregnancy study. The sample in question was peripheral blood, obtained after pregnancy. The rearranged segments are TRBV28 and TRBJ2-2; tentative D gene TRBD2, with 5 bases matching. The CDR3 region reads CASSAIPGLGGSGELFF. The base sequence is TGTGCCAGCAGTGCTATCCCTGGGTTAGGAGGCTCCGGGGAGCTGTTTTTT.